The TCR beta chain under discussion was sequenced for a study of blood T cells in healthy people across ages. Study-wide findings and caveats: While age rose, TCR beta diversity per million T cells dropped in a roughly linear way. It was not possible, with unsorted PBMCs, to conclusively compare naive and antigen-experienced cells.

In terms of origin and age, donors were healthy Caucasian individuals from Russia aged about 6 to 95. Germline CDR1 is SGHKS and CDR2 is YYEKEE (reference sequence). The CDR3 spans 15 residues. Trimming took off 4 bases at V and 0 bases at J, with 14 bases between the two ends. The use of a sample-barcoded 5' primer and a J-beta primer mix characterized a second PCR of roughly 6 to 11 cycles. Each cDNA was tagged by a template-switch adaptor containing 12 random nucleotides. TCRdb reprocessed the 5' RACE reads via MiXCR and lists one record per CDR3 protein. Of 1.8 million or so distinct CDR3 sequences in the sample, about 39% were seen once. Regarding this clonotype: What it binds is unknown.

The sequenced material came from blood. The sequence derives from a human donor in good health. J is TRBJ2-7 and V is TRBV5-5; D call uncertain. Here the CDR3 DNA reads TGTGCCAGCAGCCCCCTGGGGAAGAACTCCTACGAGCAGTACTTC. Its translation is CASSPLGKNSYEQYF.